This T cell receptor beta chain was sequenced in a study of blood T cell repertoires in COVID-19 (dated by TCRdb to the early 2020s). Notes on the research overall: Samples from collaborators originated in the United States, Italy and Spain and spanned both the acute and convalescent phases of COVID-19. Where available, HLA class I and class II types were obtained from metadata supplied by the sample provider rather than from assay-based typing. The sample metadata nearly always contained a de-identified subject ID, COVID-19 status, age in years and sex. Samples came from the ongoing ImmuneRACE study (first 160 participants) plus 1,254 subjects from 6 global collaborators. The repertoires were released in a freely available public database intended as a resource for research on the immune response to SARS-CoV-2. The prospective study material was composed of cDNA or gDNA derived from T cells, B-cell-depleted T cells, or PBMCs. The dataset comprised deeply sampled blood TCRbeta repertoires from subjects exposed to, actively infected with, or recovered from COVID-19.

In its sample, this clone was seen a few times. This clone's antigen is unknown. No base-level quality is on record; no much larger clone is a single base apart. Collaborating institutions collected whole blood in K2EDTA tubes following their own protocols. For TCRbeta analysis, collaborators shipped samples in one of three forms: frozen whole blood, isolated PBMCs, or DNA extracted from either of those sample types. The junction shows trimming of 0 bases on V and 3 bases on J, plus 9 bases between the germline ends. From the germline V gene, CDR1 is ENHRY and CDR2 is SYGVKD. From the cysteine through the phenylalanine, the CDR3 covers 14 amino acids. Of all the DNA, just the CDR3 is kept, 42 bases in frame from base 1. Study-level results and caveats: How much clinical and demographic metadata was included differed by source and by participant, and the metadata was provided uncurated.

TCRbeta CDR3 regions were amplified from genomic DNA by means of the immunoSEQ Assay, a bias-controlled multiplex PCR. The study's own analysis went as follows. The number of nucleated cells in each sample was estimated from the amplification of reference gene primers within the assay. To quantify the absolute abundance of each unique TCRbeta CDR3 rearrangement, sequence reads were collapsed and filtered. For each sample, productive Simpson clonality was calculated as the square root of Simpson's diversity index across productive rearrangements. TCRdb limited this immuneACCESS table to in-frame rearrangements with V and J called. A share of clones is missing; checked studies link under half to unresolved V genes, and the rest is unexplained. The V and J calls and the clone size are those of that table, but D and trimming were determined from the DNA. A total of 120,000 or so clones appear in this sample, 85% of them only once. Of the sample, roughly 27% falls within the top ten clones.

This receptor was obtained from an elderly woman with acute or convalescent COVID-19. Material: peripheral blood. The chain joins TRBV10-3 to TRBJ2-7, and possibly TRBD1, on 6 matching bases. Read as DNA, the sequence is TGTGCCATCAGTGAGTCGGGACAAGACTACGAGCAGTACTTC. Translation gives CAISESGQDYEQYF.